These 19 T cell receptor beta chains originate from one sample sequenced in a study of human T cells and chemical hapten exposure. Using its own MiXCR run on the RACE reads, TCRdb lists one record per CDR3 protein. The table records 300,000 to 450,000 distinct CDR3 sequences, 5.1% of them present only once. Time point given: pre-sensitization, week 0. The treatment is: therapeutic diphenylcyclopropenone sensitization with weekly scalp DPC. Sequences were derived from whole blood, sampled in connection with sensitization to the hapten diphenylcyclopropenone (DPC). Receptors originate from a woman aged 45-65 years with alopecia areata. Some clones in this sample may be carry-over from other donors' samples.

This clonotype showed up many times. The chain links TRBV7-9 to TRBJ1-1; perhaps TRBD1 as D (5 bases). The germline CDR1 and CDR2 sequences are SEHNR and FQNEAQ (reference sequence). The CDR3 has 12 amino acids. Trimming cost V 3 bases and J 4 bases, with 6 bases left between them. DNA of the CDR3: TGTGCCAGCAGCTTGGGGACCACTGAAGCTTTCTTT. This encodes CASSLGTTEAFF.

This clonotype was recorded a few times. The chain has TRBV28 and TRBJ1-2; 7 bases align to TRBD1. Per the germline V gene, CDR1 is MDHEN and CDR2 is SYDVKM. The CDR3 is 15 residues long. V lost 1 base and J lost 3; bases outside the gene matches: 5. CDR3 protein: CASSLLAGQDYGYTF. The CDR3 region has the DNA TGTGCCAGCAGTTTATTAGCAGGACAGGACTATGGCTACACCTTC.

The table lists this clonotype with many counts. V and J are TRBV4-3 and TRBJ2-7; 12 bases line up with TRBD2. Germline trimming cut 8 bases from V and 2 bases from J; bases unmatched to any gene: 4. Germline V lookup: CDR1 LGHNA, CDR2 YSLEER. The CDR3 is made up of 14 amino acids. The CDR3 here is CASATSGSAYEQYF. The DNA for the CDR3 is TGCGCCAGCGCGACTAGCGGGAGCGCCTACGAGCAGTACTTC.

This clonotype occurred many times. V and J are TRBV29-1 and TRBJ2-1; TRBD2 might be the D (6 bases). CDR3 length: 13 amino acids. Germline CDR1 is SQVTM and CDR2 is ANQGSEA. V lost 4 bases, J lost 9 bases, and 16 bases lay in between. The CDR3 nucleotides read TGCAGCGTTGTGGGACTGGGTAATTTTGAGCAGTTCTTC. The encoded protein is CSVVGLGNFEQFF.

This clonotype was seen many times. The CDR3 spells CASSGGRGMEGFKNIQYF. The DNA for the CDR3 is TGTGCCAGCAGTGGTGGCAGGGGGATGGAGGGTTTCAAAAACATTCAGTACTTC. The rearrangement links TRBV2 to TRBJ2-4; the D gene is possibly TRBD1 (7 bases). The germline V and J ends were trimmed by 4 bases and 3 bases, with 22 bases remaining between them. The CDR3 spans 18 residues. Looked up from germline, CDR1 is SNHLY and CDR2 is FYNNEI.

J is TRBJ1-5 and V is TRBV23-1; the D gene is possibly TRBD1 (5 bases). TRBV23-1 is an ORF for which the function is uncertain. Trimming shortened V by 10 bases and J by 2 bases, and 15 bases separated the two germline ends. This CDR3 is built from 14 residues. CDR3 sequence reads: CATKGAFGNQPQHF. The CDR3 nucleotides are TGCGCCACTAAAGGGGCCTTTGGCAATCAGCCCCAGCATTTT.

The chain employs TRBV20-1 and TRBJ2-6; no reliable D call. V lost 0 bases to trimming and J lost 0 bases, with 12 bases between them. CDR3 length equals 17 residues. The germline CDR1 and CDR2 sequences are DFQATT and SNEGSKA (reference sequence). CDR3 coding DNA: TGCAGTGCTAGAGATCGGATAGGAAACTCTGGGGCCAACGTCCTGACTTTC. Translation: CSARDRIGNSGANVLTF.

About this clonotype itself: A much larger clone is a single base away; this may be a read error. CDR3 nucleotide sequence: TGCAGTGCTAGCCCCGACAGTCCAGTAAACACCATATATTTT. It encodes CSASPDSPVNTIYF. The chain employs TRBV20-1 and TRBJ1-3, with a tentative D call TRBD1 (5 bases). Trimming pared 3 bases from V and 6 bases from J, leaving 15 bases between. Germline V gene lookup returns CDR1 DFQATT and CDR2 SNEGSKA (reference sequence). This CDR3 contains 14 residues.

This clonotype was recorded at least ten times. This rearrangement joins TRBV28 to TRBJ2-7; D might be TRBD2 (5 bases). The V end lost 7 bases, the J end lost 3 bases, and 16 bases lay between the germline ends. This CDR3 region has 14 residues. Germline CDR1 MDHEN, CDR2 SYDVKM. The CDR3 spells CASTPAGSRYEQYF. In DNA, the CDR3 is TGTGCCAGCACCCCGGCGGGCTCTCGCTACGAGCAGTACTTC.

A note on this clonotype: Possible read error: a much larger clone is one base away. The V call is TRBV2, the J call TRBJ2-3; the D call may be TRBD1 or TRBD2 (5 bases each). The V end was cut by 11 bases, the J end by 2 bases, with 17 bases between. CDR1 is SNHLY, CDR2 FYNNEI, per germline. The CDR3 extends over 14 amino acids. As DNA, the CDR3 is TGTGCCTGGGGGAGCGGAACTATCACAGATACGCAGTATTTT. Residues: CAWGSGTITDTQYF. Using reference TRBV2 and TRBJ2-3 for the parts outside the CDR3, the full variable domain is EPEVTQTPSHQVTQMGQEVILRCVPISNHLYFYWYRQILGQKVEFLVSFYNNEISEKSEIFDDQFSVERPDGSNFTLKIRSTKLEDSAMYFCAWGSGTITDTQYFGPGTRLTVL.

This clonotype was found many times. This chain joins TRBV6-1 and TRBJ2-3; 7 positions agree with TRBD1. CDR3 length: 15 amino acids. J was trimmed by 6 bases and V by 1 base; bases with no gene match: 7. Per the germline V gene, CDR1 is MNHNS and CDR2 is SASEGT. In DNA form, the CDR3 reads TGTGCCAGCAGTGAAGTACAGGGGATCGGGGATACGCAGTATTTT. Amino acids: CASSEVQGIGDTQYF.

At least ten counts were recorded for this clonotype. The chain carries TRBV28 and TRBJ2-4; D is tentatively TRBD1 or TRBD2 (6 bases each). This CDR3 region has 13 residues. Germline assignment: CDR1 MDHEN and CDR2 SYDVKM. The ends were cut back, 6 bases at V and 2 bases at J, with 8 bases in the middle. The CDR3 region is CASSGGTKNIQYF. The DNA of the CDR3 is TGTGCCAGCAGCGGGGGCACCAAAAACATTCAGTACTTC.

This clonotype was detected ten times or more. CDR3 coding DNA: TGTGCCAGCAGCTTAGAAGAGACAGGACGTGGCTACACCTTC. Translated, it gives CASSLEETGRGYTF. The J gene is TRBJ1-2, the V gene TRBV7-9, with D perhaps TRBD1 (6 bases). V was trimmed by 1 base and J by 7 bases, leaving 13 bases between them. The CDR3 has 14 amino acids. Germline assignment: CDR1 SEHNR and CDR2 FQNEAQ (reference sequence).

The chain joins TRBV11-2 to TRBJ2-1; 10 positions match TRBD2. CDR3 length equals 15 residues. V dropped 1 base and J dropped 8; count of bases not matched to a gene: 5. Germline V CDR1 and CDR2: SGHAT, FQNNGV. The CDR3 region has the DNA TGTGCCAGCAGCTTAGTGAGCGGGGGGGCCCATGAGCAGTTCTTC. This sequence encodes CASSLVSGGAHEQFF. The full variable domain, in which reference TRBV11-2 and TRBJ2-1 provide the parts outside the CDR3, is EAGVAQSPRYKIIEKRQSVAFWCNPISGHATLYWYQQILGQGPKLLIQFQNNGVVDDSQLPKDRFSAERLKGVDSTLKIQPAKLEDSAVYLCASSLVSGGAHEQFFGPGTRLTVL.

This clonotype has at least ten counts. The chain links TRBV9 to TRBJ2-3; 12 bases match TRBD2. Trimming took 4 bases from V and 4 from J; bases not matched to a gene: 7. This CDR3 contains 16 residues. CDR1 and CDR2 from the germline V gene are SGDLS and YYNGEE. Here the CDR3 reads CASSPRTSGVADTQYF. The CDR3 DNA reads TGTGCCAGCAGCCCGAGGACTAGCGGGGTCGCAGATACGCAGTATTTT.

This clonotype was counted ten times or more. The chain combines TRBV11-3 with TRBJ2-3, with 8 bases lining up with TRBD1. The V gene end was trimmed by 4 bases and the J gene end by 1 base; junction bases not matched to a gene: 7. The V gene's germline CDR1 is SGHNT and CDR2 YENEEA. The CDR3 extends over 16 amino acids. The CDR3 is CASSSGQGSGTDTQYF. The CDR3 DNA reads as TGTGCCAGCAGCTCTGGACAGGGATCGGGCACAGATACGCAGTATTTT.

In its sample, this clonotype was seen many times. The chain carries TRBV6-5 and TRBJ2-5, with TRBD2 identical over 8 bases. V shed 0 bases, J shed 1 base, and the junction held 7 bases outside the gene matches. The germline V gene has CDR1 MNHEY and CDR2 SVGAGI. The CDR3 loop spans 17 amino acids. The DNA for the CDR3 is TGTGCCAGCAGTTACTCGTCCACTAGCGGCTCCCAAGAGACCCAGTACTTC. Translated: CASSYSSTSGSQETQYF.

The gene calls are TRBV2 and TRBJ2-7; D unclear. The CDR3 length is 17 residues. The V end lost 4 bases, the J end lost 0 bases, and 19 bases lay between the germline ends. CDR1 SNHLY and CDR2 FYNNEI come from the germline V gene. Written as DNA, the CDR3 is TGTGCCAGCAGTGGGCCCCGATCGGCTGCTGACTCCTACGAGCAGTACTTC. Translating it yields CASSGPRSAADSYEQYF.

This chain connects TRBV12-3 or TRBV12-4 to TRBJ2-7; D call uncertain. The V end was cut by 3 bases, the J end by 2 bases, with 8 bases between. The CDR3 contains 13 residues. CDR3 region: CASSFSHPYEQYF. DNA of the CDR3: TGTGCCAGCAGTTTTAGTCACCCCTACGAGCAGTACTTC.